This TCR beta chain was retrieved from a study of blood T cell repertoires in COVID-19 (dated by TCRdb to the early 2020s). Study-level background: Collaborator samples came from the United States, Italy and Spain and covered acute and convalescent phases of COVID-19. The prospective study material was composed of cDNA or gDNA derived from T cells, B-cell-depleted T cells, or PBMCs. Subjects who had been exposed to COVID-19, were actively infected with it, or had recovered from it provided the deeply sampled blood TCRbeta repertoires that made up the dataset. HLA class I and class II types, where available, came from metadata supplied by the sample provider rather than from assay-based typing. The repertoires were made available in a free public database intended to serve as a resource for research on the immune response to SARS-CoV-2. A de-identified subject ID, COVID-19 status, age in years and sex were almost always included in the sample metadata. Samples came from the ongoing ImmuneRACE study (first 160 participants) plus 1,254 subjects from 6 global collaborators. Paper-wide results and their limitations: Clinical and demographic metadata were provided uncurated, with the amount varying by source and participant.

TCRbeta CDR3 regions were amplified from genomic DNA using the immunoSEQ Assay, a bias-controlled multiplex PCR. Regarding the original processing steps: The number of nucleated cells in each sample was estimated by amplification of reference gene primers within the assay. To quantify the absolute abundance of each unique TCRbeta CDR3 rearrangement, sequence reads were collapsed and filtered. For each sample, productive Simpson clonality was calculated as the square root of Simpson's diversity index across productive rearrangements. TCRdb mirrors the immuneACCESS table, restricted to in-frame sequences. Some clones are absent from its copies; in checked studies, under half trace to an unresolved V gene, and the reason for the others is unknown. V and J calls and clone size follow that table, whereas D and trimming were derived from the DNA. The sample has around 46,000 clones on record, 70% to 90% of them singletons. The ten biggest clones cover less than 35% of the sample.

At one collaborating source in Seattle, patients were enrolled during active infection and were followed longitudinally through the course of disease. The collaborating institutions used their own protocols to collect whole blood in K2EDTA tubes. For TCRbeta analysis, collaborators shipped samples in one of three forms: frozen whole blood, isolated PBMCs, or DNA extracted from either of those sample types. A remark on this clone: Its target antigen remains unknown. It has no much larger one-base neighbor in the sample; base qualities were not kept.

CDR1 is given as ENHRY and CDR2 as SYGVKD, both from the germline V gene. V is cut by 3 bases and J by 9 bases, and the space between the germline ends is 6 bases. From the cysteine up to the phenylalanine, the CDR3 has a length of 11 residues. The DNA shown is the 33-base CDR3, in frame from base 1. The chain is encoded by TRBV10-3 joined to TRBJ2-1; the best D guess is TRBD2, with 5 bases matching. The sequenced sample consisted of peripheral blood. This clonotype was sampled from a woman of 80 years or more with COVID-19, enrolled during active disease. Here the CDR3 is given as CAISESGEQFF. In nucleotides, the sequence is TGTGCCATCAGTGAAAGCGGTGAGCAGTTCTTC.